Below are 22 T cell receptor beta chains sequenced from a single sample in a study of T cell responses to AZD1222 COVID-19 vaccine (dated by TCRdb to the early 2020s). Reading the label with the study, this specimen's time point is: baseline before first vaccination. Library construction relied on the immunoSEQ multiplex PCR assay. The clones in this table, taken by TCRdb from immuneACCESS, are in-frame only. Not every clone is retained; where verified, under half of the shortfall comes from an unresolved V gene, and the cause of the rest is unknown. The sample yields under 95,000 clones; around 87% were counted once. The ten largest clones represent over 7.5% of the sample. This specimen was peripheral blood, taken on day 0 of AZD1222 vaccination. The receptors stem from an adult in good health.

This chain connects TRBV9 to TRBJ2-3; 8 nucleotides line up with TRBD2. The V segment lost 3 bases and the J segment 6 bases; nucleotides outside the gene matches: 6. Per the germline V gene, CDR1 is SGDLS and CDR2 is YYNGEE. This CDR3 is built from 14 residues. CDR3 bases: TGTGCCAGCAGCGCAGCGGGGGTCCGGGATACGCAGTATTTT. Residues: CASSAAGVRDTQYF. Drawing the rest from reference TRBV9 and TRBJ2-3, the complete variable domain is DSGVTQTPKHLITATGQRVTLRCSPRSGDLSVYWYQQSLDQGLQFLIQYYNGEERAKGNILERFSAQQFPDLHSELNLSSLELGDSALYFCASSAAGVRDTQYFGPGTRLTVL.

The CDR3 sequence is CASSSRGANVLTF. CDR3 in DNA: TGCGCCAGCAGCTCCCGCGGGGCCAACGTCCTGACTTTC. V is TRBV5-1 and J is TRBJ2-6, with D unresolved. The germline V gene encodes CDR1 SGHRS and CDR2 YFSETQ. The length of the CDR3 is 13 residues. The V gene lost 3 bases and the J gene lost 4 bases, with 5 bases spanning the gap. Full variable domain (remainder filled in from reference TRBV5-1 and TRBJ2-6): KAGVTQTPRYLIKTRGQQVTLSCSPISGHRSVSWYQQTPGQGLQFLFEYFSETQRNKGNFPGRFSGRQFSNSRSEMNVSTLELGDSALYLCASSSRGANVLTFGAGSRLTVL.

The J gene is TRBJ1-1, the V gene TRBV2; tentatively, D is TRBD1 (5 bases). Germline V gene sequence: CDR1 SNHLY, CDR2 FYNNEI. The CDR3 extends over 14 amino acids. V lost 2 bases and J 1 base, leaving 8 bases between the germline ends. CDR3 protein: CASSEQGPNTEAFF. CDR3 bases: TGTGCCAGCAGTGAACAGGGCCCGAACACTGAAGCTTTCTTT.

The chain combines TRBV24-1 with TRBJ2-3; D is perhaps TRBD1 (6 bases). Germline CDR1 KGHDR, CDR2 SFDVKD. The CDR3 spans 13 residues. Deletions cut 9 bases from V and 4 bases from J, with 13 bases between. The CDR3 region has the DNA TGTGCCACCGGCCAGGGGTGGGCAGATACGCAGTATTTT. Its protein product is CATGQGWADTQYF.

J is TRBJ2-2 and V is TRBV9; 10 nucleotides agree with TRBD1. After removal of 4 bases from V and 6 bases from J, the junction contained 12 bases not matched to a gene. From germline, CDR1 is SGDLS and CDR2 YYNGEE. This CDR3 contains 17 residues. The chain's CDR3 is CASSPSTGQGLSGELFF. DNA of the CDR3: TGTGCCAGCAGCCCTTCTACGGGACAGGGGTTATCCGGGGAGCTGTTTTTT. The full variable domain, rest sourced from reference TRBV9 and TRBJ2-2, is DSGVTQTPKHLITATGQRVTLRCSPRSGDLSVYWYQQSLDQGLQFLIQYYNGEERAKGNILERFSAQQFPDLHSELNLSSLELGDSALYFCASSPSTGQGLSGELFFGEGSRLTVL.

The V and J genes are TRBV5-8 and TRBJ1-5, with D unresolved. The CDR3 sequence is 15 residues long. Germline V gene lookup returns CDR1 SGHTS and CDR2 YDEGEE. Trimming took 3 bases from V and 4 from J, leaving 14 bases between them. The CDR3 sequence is CASSSGFRGNQPQHF. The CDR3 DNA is TGTGCCAGCAGCTCTGGCTTTCGGGGAAATCAGCCCCAGCATTTT.

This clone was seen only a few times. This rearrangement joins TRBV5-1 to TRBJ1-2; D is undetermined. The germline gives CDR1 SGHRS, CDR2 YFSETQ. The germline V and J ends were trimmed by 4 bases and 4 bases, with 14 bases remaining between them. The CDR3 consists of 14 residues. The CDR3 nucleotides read TGCGCCAGCAGCAGGAAGACGGATGGCTATGGCTACACCTTC. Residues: CASSRKTDGYGYTF.

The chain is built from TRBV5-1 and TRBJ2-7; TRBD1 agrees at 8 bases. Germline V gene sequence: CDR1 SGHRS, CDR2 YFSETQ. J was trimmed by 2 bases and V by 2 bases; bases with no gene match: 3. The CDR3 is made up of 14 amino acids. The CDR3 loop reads CASSFGQGPYEQYF. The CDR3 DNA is TGCGCCAGCAGCTTCGGACAGGGCCCCTACGAGCAGTACTTC.

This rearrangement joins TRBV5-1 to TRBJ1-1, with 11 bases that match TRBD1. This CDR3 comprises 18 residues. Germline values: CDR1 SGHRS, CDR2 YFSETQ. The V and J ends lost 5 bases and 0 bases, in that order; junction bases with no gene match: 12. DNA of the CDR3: TGCGCCAGCAGAAGGACAGGGGGCGCCTATACAATGAACACTGAAGCTTTCTTT. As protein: CASRRTGGAYTMNTEAFF.

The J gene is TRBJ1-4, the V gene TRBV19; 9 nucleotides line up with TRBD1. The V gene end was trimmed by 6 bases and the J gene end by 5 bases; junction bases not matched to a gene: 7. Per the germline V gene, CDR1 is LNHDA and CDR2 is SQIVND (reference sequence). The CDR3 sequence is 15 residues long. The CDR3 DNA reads TGTGCCAGTAGAAAATCCGGGACAGGGAATGAAAAACTGTTTTTT. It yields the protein CASRKSGTGNEKLFF.

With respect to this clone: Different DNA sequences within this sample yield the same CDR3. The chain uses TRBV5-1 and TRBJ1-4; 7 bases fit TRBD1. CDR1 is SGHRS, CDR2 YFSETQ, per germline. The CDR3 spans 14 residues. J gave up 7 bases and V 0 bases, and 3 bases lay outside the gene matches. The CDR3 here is CASSLGQGGEKLFF. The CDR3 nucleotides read TGCGCCAGCAGCTTGGGACAGGGTGGTGAAAAACTGTTTTTT.

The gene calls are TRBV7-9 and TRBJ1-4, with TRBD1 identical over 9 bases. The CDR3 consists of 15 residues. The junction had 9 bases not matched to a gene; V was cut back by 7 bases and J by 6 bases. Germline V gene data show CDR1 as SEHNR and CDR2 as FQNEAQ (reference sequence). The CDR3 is CASILTGQGDEKLFF. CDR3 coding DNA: TGTGCCAGCATCCTCACGGGACAGGGAGATGAAAAACTGTTTTTT.

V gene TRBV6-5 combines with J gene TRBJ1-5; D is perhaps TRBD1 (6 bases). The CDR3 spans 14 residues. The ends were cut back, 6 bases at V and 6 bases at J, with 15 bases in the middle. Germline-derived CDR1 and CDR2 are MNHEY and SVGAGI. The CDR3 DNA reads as TGTGCCAGCAGCAGCAGGGACACTAGTCAGCCCCAGCATTTT. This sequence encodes CASSSRDTSQPQHF.

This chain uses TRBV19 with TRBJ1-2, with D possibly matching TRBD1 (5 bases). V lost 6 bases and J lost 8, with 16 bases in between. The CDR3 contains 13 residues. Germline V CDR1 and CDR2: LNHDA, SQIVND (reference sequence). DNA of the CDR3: TGTGCCAGTAGCGCCGGTGACAGCGGGGGCTACACCTTC. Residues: CASSAGDSGGYTF.

CDR3: CASSWRSTNTEAFF. CDR3 nucleotides: TGTGCCAGCAGCTGGCGGAGTACGAACACTGAAGCTTTCTTT. The V and J genes are TRBV7-2 and TRBJ1-1; D gene unclear. Germline CDR1 and CDR2: SGHTA and FQGNSA. Trimming stripped 4 bases from V and 1 base from J, with 10 bases between. The CDR3 consists of 14 residues. Supplemented by reference TRBV7-2 and TRBJ1-1, the full variable domain reads GAGVSQSPSNKVTEKGKDVELRCDPISGHTALYWYRQSLGQGLEFLIYFQGNSAPDKSGLPSDRFSAERTGGSVSTLTIQRTQQEDSAVYLCASSWRSTNTEAFFGQGTRLTVV.

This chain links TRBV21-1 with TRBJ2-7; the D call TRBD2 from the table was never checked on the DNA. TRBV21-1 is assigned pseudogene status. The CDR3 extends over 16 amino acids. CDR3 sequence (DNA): TGTGCCAGCAGCAAAGTGGCTAGGATTAGCTCCTACGAGCAGTACTTC. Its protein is CASSKVARISSYEQYF.

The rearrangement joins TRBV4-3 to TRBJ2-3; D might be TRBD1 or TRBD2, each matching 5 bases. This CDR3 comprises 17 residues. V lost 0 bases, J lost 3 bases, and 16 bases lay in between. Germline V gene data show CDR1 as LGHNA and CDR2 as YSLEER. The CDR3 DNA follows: TGCGCCAGCAGCCAAGACGGTTTTAGCTGGGGGACAGATACGCAGTATTTT. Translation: CASSQDGFSWGTDTQYF.

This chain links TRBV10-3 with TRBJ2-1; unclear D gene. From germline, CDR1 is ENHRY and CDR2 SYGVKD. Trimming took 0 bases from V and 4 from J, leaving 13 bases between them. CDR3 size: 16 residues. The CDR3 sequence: CAISESTLRGYNEQFF. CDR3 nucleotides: TGTGCCATCAGTGAGTCGACTCTAAGAGGTTACAATGAGCAGTTCTTC.

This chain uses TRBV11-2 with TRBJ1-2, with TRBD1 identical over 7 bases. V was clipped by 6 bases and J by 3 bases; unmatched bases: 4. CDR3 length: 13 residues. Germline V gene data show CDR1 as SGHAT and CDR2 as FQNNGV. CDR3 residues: CASSKQGDYGYTF. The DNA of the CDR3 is TGTGCCAGCAGTAAGCAGGGGGACTATGGCTACACCTTC. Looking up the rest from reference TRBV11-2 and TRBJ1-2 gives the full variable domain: EAGVAQSPRYKIIEKRQSVAFWCNPISGHATLYWYQQILGQGPKLLIQFQNNGVVDDSQLPKDRFSAERLKGVDSTLKIQPAKLEDSAVYLCASSKQGDYGYTFGSGTRLTVV.

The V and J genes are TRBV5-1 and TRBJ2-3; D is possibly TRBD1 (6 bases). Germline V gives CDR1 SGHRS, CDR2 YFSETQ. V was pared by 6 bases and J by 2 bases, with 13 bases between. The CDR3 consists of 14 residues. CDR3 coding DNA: TGCGCCAGCAATAACAGGGTAGCCACAGATACGCAGTATTTT. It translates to CASNNRVATDTQYF.

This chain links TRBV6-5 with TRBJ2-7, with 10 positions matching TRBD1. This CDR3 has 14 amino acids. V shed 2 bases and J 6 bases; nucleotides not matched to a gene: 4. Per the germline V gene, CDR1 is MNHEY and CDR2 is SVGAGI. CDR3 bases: TGTGCCAGCAGTTACGGGACAGGGGCACGCGAGCAGTACTTC. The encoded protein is CASSYGTGAREQYF.

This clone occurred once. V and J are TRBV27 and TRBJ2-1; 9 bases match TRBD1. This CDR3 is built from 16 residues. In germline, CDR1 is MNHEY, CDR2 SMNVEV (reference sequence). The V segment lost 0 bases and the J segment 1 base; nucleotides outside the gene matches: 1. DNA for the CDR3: TGTGCCAGCAGTTTATCGGGGACAGGGTCCTACAATGAGCAGTTCTTC. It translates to CASSLSGTGSYNEQFF.